This T cell receptor (beta chain) was observed in a study of control samples from healthy donors and cancer patients. Assay used: immunoSEQ multiplex PCR; TCRdb lists only in-frame clones, some missing. The sample lists around 110,000 clones; 88% were seen once. The origin of this receptor is a woman in her seventies in good health. The material sequenced was blood.

The CDR3 DNA reads as TGTGCCAGCAGCACTGAGGGGTGGGCTGAAGCTTTCTTT. Encoded protein: CASSTEGWAEAFF. This chain uses TRBV7-8 with TRBJ1-1; TRBD1 is a possible D gene (5 bases). This CDR3 comprises 13 residues. The V and J ends lost 5 bases and 6 bases respectively, with 13 bases between them. Germline V gene sequence: CDR1 SGHVS, CDR2 FQNEAQ.